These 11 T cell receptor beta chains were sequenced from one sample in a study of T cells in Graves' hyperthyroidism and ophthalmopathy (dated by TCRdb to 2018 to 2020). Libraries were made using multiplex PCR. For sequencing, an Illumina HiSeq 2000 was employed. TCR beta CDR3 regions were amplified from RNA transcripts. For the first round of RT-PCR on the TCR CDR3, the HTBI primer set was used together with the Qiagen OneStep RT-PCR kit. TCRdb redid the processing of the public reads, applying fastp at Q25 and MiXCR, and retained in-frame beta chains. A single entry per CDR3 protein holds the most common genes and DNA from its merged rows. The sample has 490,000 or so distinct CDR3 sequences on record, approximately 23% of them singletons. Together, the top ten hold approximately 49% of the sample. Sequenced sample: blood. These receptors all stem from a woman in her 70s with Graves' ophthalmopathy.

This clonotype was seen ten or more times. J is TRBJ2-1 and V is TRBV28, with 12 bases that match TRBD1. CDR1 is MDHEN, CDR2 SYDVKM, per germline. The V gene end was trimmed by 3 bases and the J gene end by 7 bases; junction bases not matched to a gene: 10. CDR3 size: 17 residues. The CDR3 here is CASSFPPGQGARNEQFF. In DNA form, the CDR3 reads TGTGCCAGCAGTTTCCCTCCGGGACAGGGGGCTAGGAATGAGCAGTTCTTC.

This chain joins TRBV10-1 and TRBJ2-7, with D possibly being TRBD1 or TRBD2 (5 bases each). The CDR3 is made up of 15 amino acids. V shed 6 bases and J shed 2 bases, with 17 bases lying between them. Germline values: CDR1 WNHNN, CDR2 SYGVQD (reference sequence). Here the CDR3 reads CASSLFRDGTYEQYF. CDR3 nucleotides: TGCGCCAGCAGCCTATTCCGGGACGGAACCTACGAGCAGTACTTC.

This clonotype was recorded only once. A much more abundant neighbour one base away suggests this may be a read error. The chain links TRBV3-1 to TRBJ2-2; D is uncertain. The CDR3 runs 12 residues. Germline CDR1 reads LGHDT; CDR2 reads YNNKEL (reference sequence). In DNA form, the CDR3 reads TGTGCCAGCAACCAAGAGTCCGGGGAGCTGTTTTTT. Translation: CASNQESGELFF.

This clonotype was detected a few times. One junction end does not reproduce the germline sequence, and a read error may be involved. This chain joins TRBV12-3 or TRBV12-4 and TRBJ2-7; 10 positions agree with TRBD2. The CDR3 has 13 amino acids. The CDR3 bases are TGTGCCAGCAGTCTAGCGGGAGCGTTCGAGCAGTACTTC. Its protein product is CASSLAGAFEQYF.

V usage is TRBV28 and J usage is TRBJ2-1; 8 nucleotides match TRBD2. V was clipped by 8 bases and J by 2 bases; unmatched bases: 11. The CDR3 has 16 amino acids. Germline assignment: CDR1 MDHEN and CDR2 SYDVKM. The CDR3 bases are TGTGCCAGCTCTGGAGCGGGAGTCCTTACCTACAATGAGCAGTTCTTC. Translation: CASSGAGVLTYNEQFF.

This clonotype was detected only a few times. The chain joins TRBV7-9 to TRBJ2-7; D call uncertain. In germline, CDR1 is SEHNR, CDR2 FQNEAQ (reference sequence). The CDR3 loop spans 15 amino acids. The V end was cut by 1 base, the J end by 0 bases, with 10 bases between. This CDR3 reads CASSLEAGRSYEQYF. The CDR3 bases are TGTGCCAGCAGCTTAGAAGCAGGCCGCTCCTACGAGCAGTACTTC.

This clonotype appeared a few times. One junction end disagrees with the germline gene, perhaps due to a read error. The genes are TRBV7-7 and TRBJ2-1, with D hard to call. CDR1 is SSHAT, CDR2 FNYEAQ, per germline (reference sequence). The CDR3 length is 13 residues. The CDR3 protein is CASSLSSINEQFF. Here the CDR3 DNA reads TGTGCTAGCAGCTTAAGCAGTATCAATGAGCAGTTCTTC.

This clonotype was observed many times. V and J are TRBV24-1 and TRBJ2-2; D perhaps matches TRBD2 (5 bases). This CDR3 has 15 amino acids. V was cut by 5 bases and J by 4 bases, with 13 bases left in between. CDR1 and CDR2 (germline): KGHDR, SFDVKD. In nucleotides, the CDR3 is TGTGCCACCAGTGCCCCAAGCGGATCCACCGGGGAGCTGTTTTTT. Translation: CATSAPSGSTGELFF.

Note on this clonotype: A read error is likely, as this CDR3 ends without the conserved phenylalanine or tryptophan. CDR3 nucleotides: TGTGCCAGCAGTTTAGCGGGGGGCATCGGCTATGGCTACACCTCC. This translates into CASSLAGGIGYGYTS. The chain has TRBV27 and TRBJ1-2; TRBD1 is a possible D gene (6 bases). The CDR3 sequence is 15 residues long. Germline V lookup: CDR1 MNHEY, CDR2 SMNVEV (reference sequence). Deletions cut 2 bases from V and 4 bases from J, with 14 bases between.

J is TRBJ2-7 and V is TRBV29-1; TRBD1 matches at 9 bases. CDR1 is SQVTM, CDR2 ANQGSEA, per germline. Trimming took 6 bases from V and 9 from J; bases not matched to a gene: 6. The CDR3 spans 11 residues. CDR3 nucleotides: TGCAGCGTGACCGGGACAGGGTGGCAGTACTTC. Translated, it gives CSVTGTGWQYF.

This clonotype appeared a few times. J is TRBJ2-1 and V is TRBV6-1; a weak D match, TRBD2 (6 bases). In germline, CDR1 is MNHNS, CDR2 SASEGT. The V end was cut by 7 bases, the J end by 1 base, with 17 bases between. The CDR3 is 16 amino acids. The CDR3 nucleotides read TGTGCCAGCAAACCCGGCATTAGCGGATCCTACAATGAGCAGTTCTTC. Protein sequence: CASKPGISGSYNEQFF.